Listed below are T cell receptor beta chains from one sample, sequenced in a study of shared T cell receptors in the human thymus. Generated by immunoSEQ multiplex PCR, the TCRdb table keeps only in-frame clones and is missing some. The profile covers hundreds of thousands of clones, with more than 70% appearing a single time and under 0.01% taken by the ten largest. The same specimen was also included in a second study, on human thymus T cells.

The sample taken for sequencing was thymocytes. Receptors were obtained from a boy younger than two with a congenital heart defect. Each CDR3 is given with its conserved first and last residue. A D gene is named only where the DNA matches it firmly. Only part of the rows carry a size: once, few, many, or a class if the clone is expanded.

size	V	J	D	DNA	CDR3
.	TRBV7-9	TRBJ2-1	TRBD2	TGTGCCAGCAGACGACAGGACCGGGGGACTAGCAGTAAGTTCTTC	CASRRQDRGTSSKFF
.	TRBV28	TRBJ1-2	.	TGTGCCAGCAGCCGGGCAGGGGCCCTAACGACTTATGGCTACACCTTC	CASSRAGALTTYGYTF
.	TRBV27	TRBJ2-5	TRBD2	TGTGCCAGCAGTTTAGGAGCTAGCGGGAGATCGGAGACCCAGTACTTC	CASSLGASGRSETQYF
.	TRBV5-6	TRBJ2-1	.	TGTGCCAGCAACCCGCGCGGGAAGACATACAATGAGCAGTTCTTC	CASNPRGKTYNEQFF
once	TRBV25-1	TRBJ1-4	TRBD1	TGTGCCAGCAGTGGAGACAGGGGAAATGAAAAACTGTTTTTT	CASSGDRGNEKLFF
.	TRBV27	TRBJ2-1	TRBD2	TGTGCCAGCAGTCCAGAGACACGACTAGCGGGGAGCTCCTACAATGAGCAGTTCTTC	CASSPETRLAGSSYNEQFF
.	TRBV6-4	TRBJ2-3	TRBD2	TGTGCCAGCAGTGAGGCGGGGGGCAGTGATACGCAGTATTTT	CASSEAGGSDTQYF
.	TRBV6-5	TRBJ1-6	.	TGTGCCAGCAGTTACTGGGGGAGGAGGGTGAATTCACCCCTCCACTTT	CASSYWGRRVNSPLHF
.	TRBV15	TRBJ1-1	TRBD1	TGTGCCACCAGCAGAGGTATGGGACAGAGGATGAACACTGAAGCTTTCTTT	CATSRGMGQRMNTEAFF
.	TRBV25-1	TRBJ1-1	.	TGTGCCAGCAGTGAAAACCGGGGACACCGGAACACTGAAGCTTTCTTT	CASSENRGHRNTEAFF
few	TRBV7-2	TRBJ2-7	.	TGTGCCAGCAGCCCTTCTGGGGGCGAGAAGTACGAGCAGTACTTC	CASSPSGGEKYEQYF
.	TRBV7-9	TRBJ2-7	TRBD1	TGTGCCAGCGGGGACAGGGGGAACGAGCAGTACTTC	CASGDRGNEQYF
once	TRBV4-3	TRBJ2-3	TRBD2	TGCGCCAGCAGCCAAGACTCGGCGGGAGGGCCCTTAGATACGCAGTATTTT	CASSQDSAGGPLDTQYF
.	TRBV5-4	TRBJ2-7	TRBD2	TGTGCCAGCAGCTGGAGCGGGGTGGGTGATTCCGGCGAGCAGTACTTC	CASSWSGVGDSGEQYF
.	TRBV29-1	TRBJ1-1	.	TGCAGCGTTTTCCAGCGCCCCGGAGCTTTCTTT	CSVFQRPGAFF
.	TRBV7-9	TRBJ1-3	.	TGTGCCAGCAGCTTATTCAGACAGATCTCTGGAAACACCATATATTTT	CASSLFRQISGNTIYF
.	TRBV9	TRBJ2-7	TRBD2	TGTGCCAGCAGCCCCCGGCGGGAGCCCTACGAGCAGTACTTC	CASSPRREPYEQYF
.	TRBV28	TRBJ2-7	TRBD2	TGTGCCAGCAGCTATACTAGCGTATTCTACGAGCAGTACTTC	CASSYTSVFYEQYF
.	TRBV11-2	TRBJ2-7	TRBD2	TGTGCCAGCAGCCCCCCCCCAGAGCGGGAGGAGTACGAGCAGTACTTC	CASSPPPEREEYEQYF
.	TRBV5-4	TRBJ1-2	TRBD1	TGTGCCAGCAGACCGGACAGGGGGGGCTCCTACACCTTC	CASRPDRGGSYTF
.	TRBV7-8	TRBJ2-3	TRBD2	TGTGCCAGCAGCATCCTAGCGGGAGTCGGCACAGATACGCAGTATTTT	CASSILAGVGTDTQYF
.	TRBV7-9	TRBJ2-2	TRBD2	TGTGCCAGCAGACCATCTCGGGGAGGGATCAACACCGGGGAGCTGTTTTTT	CASRPSRGGINTGELFF
.	TRBV5-1	TRBJ2-5	TRBD2	TGCGCCAGCAGCTTGGTGGCGGGGGGGCAAGAGACCCAGTACTTC	CASSLVAGGQETQYF
.	TRBV14	TRBJ1-1	.	TGTGCCAGCAGCTCTCAAGAGGCGGGGGGAATGAACACTGAAGCTTTCTTT	CASSSQEAGGMNTEAFF
.	TRBV4-3	TRBJ2-1	.	TGCGCCAGCAGCCAAGCAATGGACAAGGGATGGAATGAGCAGTTCTTC	CASSQAMDKGWNEQFF
.	TRBV28	TRBJ2-7	TRBD2	TGTGCCAGCACGACTAGGGCTAGCGGAGCCTACGAGCAGTACTTC	CASTTRASGAYEQYF
.	TRBV6-6	TRBJ1-3	TRBD1	TGTGCCACCCGACAGGGAACTGGAAACACCATATATTTT	CATRQGTGNTIYF
once	TRBV9	TRBJ1-6	TRBD1	TGTGCCAGCAGCGTAAAGTGGGACAGCTCCTATAATTCCCCCCTCCACTTT	CASSVKWDSSYNSPLHF
.	TRBV7-9	TRBJ1-1	TRBD1	TGTGCCAGCAGCAAAAAACAGGGGGCGGACACTGAAGCTTTCTTT	CASSKKQGADTEAFF
once	TRBV29-1	TRBJ1-2	TRBD1	TGCAGCGTTGGGTACAGGGGGTTTGGCTACACCTTC	CSVGYRGFGYTF
.	TRBV5-4	TRBJ2-1	.	TGTGCCAGCAGCTCCAATAGCGGACGTTGGGGGGATGAGCAGTTCTTC	CASSSNSGRWGDEQFF
few	TRBV6-5	TRBJ1-4	.	TGTGCCAGCAGTCGACAGTTGCCTGGGGAAAAACTGTTTTTT	CASSRQLPGEKLFF
.	TRBV19	TRBJ2-7	TRBD1	TGTGCCAGTAGTGTAGAAACCGGGACAGGGAAGACCTACGAGCAGTACTTC	CASSVETGTGKTYEQYF
.	TRBV6-5	TRBJ1-1	TRBD1	TGTGCCAGCAGTCGGGGGACAGGGGAGGACAGTGAAGCTTTCTTT	CASSRGTGEDSEAFF
.	TRBV5-4	TRBJ1-1	TRBD1	TGTGCCAGCAGCCCTCCGGGACAGGGGACATCTGAAGCTTTCTTT	CASSPPGQGTSEAFF
.	TRBV11-3	TRBJ2-2	.	TGTGCCAGCAGCTCCTTTGCCGGGGAGCTGTTTTTT	CASSSFAGELFF
.	TRBV30	TRBJ2-1	TRBD2	TGTGCCTGGAGTGCGTTAGCGGGGGACGAGGGGCAGTTCTTC	CAWSALAGDEGQFF
.	TRBV5-6	TRBJ1-2	.	TGTGCCAGCAGCTTTTTCGAGGGCTATGGCTACACCTTC	CASSFFEGYGYTF